This TCR beta chain originates from a study of identical twins. The ends were cut back, 2 bases at V and 2 bases at J, with 9 bases in the middle. This CDR3 has 15 residues. Each donor (without exception) was a healthy Caucasian. TCRdb analysed the 5' RACE reads with MiXCR anew, one entry per CDR3 protein. The sample includes 350,000 or so distinct CDR3 sequences, approximately 13% of them seen just once. This clonotype was seen at least ten times. These records were also assigned to another study, of yellow fever vaccine responses in identical twins.

Sample: CD8+ T cells sorted from blood. The chain links TRBV12-3 or TRBV12-4 to TRBJ2-2, with unresolved D. This sequence originates from a young woman in good health. The CDR3 DNA follows: TGTGCCAGCAGTTTATTACTGGGAAACACCGGGGAGCTGTTTTTT. It encodes CASSLLLGNTGELFF.